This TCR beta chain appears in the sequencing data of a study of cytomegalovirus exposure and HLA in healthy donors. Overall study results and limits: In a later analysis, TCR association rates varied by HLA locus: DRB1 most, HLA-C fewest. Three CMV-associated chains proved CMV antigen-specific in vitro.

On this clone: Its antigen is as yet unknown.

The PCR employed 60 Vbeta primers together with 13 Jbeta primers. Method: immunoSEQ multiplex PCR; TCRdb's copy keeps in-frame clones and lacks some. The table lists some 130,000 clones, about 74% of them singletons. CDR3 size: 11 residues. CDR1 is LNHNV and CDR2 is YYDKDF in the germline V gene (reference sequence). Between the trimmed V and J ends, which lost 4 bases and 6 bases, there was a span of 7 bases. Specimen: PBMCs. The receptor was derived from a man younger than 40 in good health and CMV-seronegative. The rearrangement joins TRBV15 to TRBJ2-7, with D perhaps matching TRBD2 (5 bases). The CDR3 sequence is CATSKGSEQYF. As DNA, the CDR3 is TGTGCCACCAGCAAAGGGAGCGAGCAGTACTTC.